The 12 T cell receptor beta chains in this list originate from one sample, sequenced in a study of control samples from healthy donors and cancer patients. Repertoires were generated with immunoSEQ multiplex PCR, while TCRdb's copy carries only in-frame clones and drops some. The repertoire has 150,000 to 200,000 clones, about 90% of them found once; the top ten carry 1.1% to 1.5%. Sequencing used blood. The source is a woman aged 50 to 60 in good health.

The chain carries TRBV18 and TRBJ1-2, with 7 bases that match TRBD1. V dropped 8 bases and J dropped 4; count of bases not matched to a gene: 10. The germline CDR1 and CDR2 sequences are KGHSH and LQKENI. The CDR3 consists of 14 residues. In DNA, the CDR3 is TGTGCCAGCCAGGGGACAGCCACTATCTATGGCTACACCTTC. This codes for CASQGTATIYGYTF.

The rearrangement joins TRBV5-4 to TRBJ2-3; 8 positions match TRBD2. V was pared by 6 bases and J by 3 bases, with 6 bases of the junction left unmatched. The CDR3 has 14 residues. Germline assignment: CDR1 SGHNT and CDR2 YYREEE (reference sequence). In nucleotides, the CDR3 is TGTGCCAGCACCCTTAGCGGGGTGACAGATACGCAGTATTTT. Translation gives CASTLSGVTDTQYF. Looking up the rest from reference TRBV5-4 and TRBJ2-3 gives the full variable domain: ETGVTQSPTHLIKTRGQQVTLRCSSQSGHNTVSWYQQALGQGPQFIFQYYREEENGRGNFPPRFSGLQFPNYSSELNVNALELDDSALYLCASTLSGVTDTQYFGPGTRLTVL.

In nucleotides, the CDR3 is TGTGCCAGCAGCTCTGCGGGCAGCGGAAACACCATATATTTT. This codes for CASSSAGSGNTIYF. The J gene is TRBJ1-3, the V gene TRBV6-2 or TRBV6-3; D unresolved. The CDR3 runs 14 residues. Germline CDR1 and CDR2: MNHEY and SVGEGT. The V and J ends lost 6 bases and 4 bases respectively, with 13 bases between them.

The J gene is TRBJ1-2, the V gene TRBV19, with D possibly being TRBD1 (5 bases). Germline CDR1 is LNHDA and CDR2 is SQIVND (reference sequence). Trimming took 0 bases from V and 7 from J, leaving 12 bases between them. The CDR3 covers 14 residues. The chain's CDR3 is CASSIEARESGYTF. The CDR3 nucleotides are TGTGCCAGTAGTATAGAAGCCAGGGAGAGTGGCTACACCTTC. Combining the CDR3 with reference TRBV19 and TRBJ1-2 gives the whole variable domain DGGITQSPKYLFRKEGQNVTLSCEQNLNHDAMYWYRQDPGQGLRLIYYSQIVNDFQKGDIAEGYSVSREKKESFPLTVTSAQKNPTAFYLCASSIEARESGYTFGSGTRLTVV.

Only a few counts were recorded for this clone. The J gene is TRBJ1-2, the V gene TRBV7-2, with a weak D call TRBD1 (6 bases). Looked up from germline, CDR1 is SGHTA and CDR2 is FQGNSA. The CDR3 is made up of 13 amino acids. The V end was cut by 5 bases, the J end by 6 bases, with 13 bases between. The DNA for the CDR3 is TGTGCCAGCAGCATACAGGGTACCCATGGCTACACCTTC. It yields the protein CASSIQGTHGYTF.

This clone was detected only a few times. The chain carries TRBV2 and TRBJ2-7; D call uncertain. The CDR3 covers 15 residues. CDR1 and CDR2 (germline): SNHLY, FYNNEI. Trimming left V 6 bases short and J 1 base short, with 16 bases between. CDR3 in amino acids: CASRPPRVPSYEQYF. The CDR3 DNA sequence: TGTGCCAGCAGGCCCCCTAGGGTTCCGTCCTACGAGCAGTACTTC.

The count of this clone is one. The V gene is TRBV10-3, the J gene TRBJ1-2; D possibly corresponds to TRBD1 (5 bases). Trimming took off 6 bases at V and 2 bases at J, with 13 bases between the two ends. Germline assignment: CDR1 ENHRY and CDR2 SYGVKD. The CDR3 is made up of 14 amino acids. CDR3 loop: CAIRSSGGNYGYTF. The CDR3 coding sequence is TGTGCCATCAGGTCCAGTGGGGGAAACTATGGCTACACCTTC.

The V call is TRBV7-2, the J call TRBJ1-2; D may be TRBD1 (5 bases). The CDR3 consists of 13 residues. Germline lookup yields CDR1 SGHTA and CDR2 FQGNSA. V lost 5 bases and J lost 9, with 16 bases in between. CDR3 amino acids: CASSPRGRASYTF. CDR3 bases: TGTGCCAGCAGCCCGAGGGGTAGGGCGAGCTACACCTTC.

The chain recombines TRBV7-2 with TRBJ2-6; D gene uncertain. Germline V CDR1 and CDR2: SGHTA, FQGNSA. The V gene lost 5 bases and the J gene lost 0 bases, with 8 bases spanning the gap. CDR3 length: 15 residues. CDR3 coding DNA: TGTGCCAGCAGCCTTCCGGGCTCTGGGGCCAACGTCCTGACTTTC. It encodes CASSLPGSGANVLTF.

The genes are TRBV3-1 (or the pseudogene TRBV3-2) and TRBJ1-1; a possible D gene is TRBD1 (6 bases). V lost 5 bases and J 10 bases, leaving 14 bases between the germline ends. Germline V gives CDR1 LGHDT, CDR2 YNNKEL (reference sequence). The CDR3 runs to 12 residues. This CDR3 is CASSGGAPPAFF. Here the CDR3 DNA reads TGTGCCAGCAGCGGGGGCGCGCCTCCAGCTTTCTTT.

This clone turned up a few times. The V gene is TRBV4-1, the J gene TRBJ1-1; perhaps TRBD1 as D (5 bases). There are 15 residues in the CDR3. The V end was cut by 0 bases, the J end by 13 bases, with 21 bases between. Germline CDR1 MGHRA, CDR2 YSYEKL. The CDR3 spells CASSQDLWLGAQDFF. CDR3 DNA sequence: TGCGCCAGCAGCCAAGATCTGTGGTTAGGGGCCCAAGATTTCTTT.

The V and J genes are TRBV28 and TRBJ1-6; D is perhaps TRBD1 (5 bases). Germline CDR1 reads MDHEN; CDR2 reads SYDVKM. The germline V and J ends were trimmed by 3 bases and 6 bases, with 9 bases remaining between them. The CDR3 is 14 amino acids. The DNA of the CDR3 is TGTGCCAGCAGTTTTGGGGGAAGTAATTCACCCCTCCACTTT. It yields the protein CASSFGGSNSPLHF. The full variable domain, its missing parts supplied by reference TRBV28 and TRBJ1-6, is DVKVTQSSRYLVKRTGEKVFLECVQDMDHENMFWYRQDPGLGLRLIYFSYDVKMKEKGDIPEGYSVSREKKERFSLILESASTNQTSMYLCASSFGGSNSPLHFGNGTRLTVT.